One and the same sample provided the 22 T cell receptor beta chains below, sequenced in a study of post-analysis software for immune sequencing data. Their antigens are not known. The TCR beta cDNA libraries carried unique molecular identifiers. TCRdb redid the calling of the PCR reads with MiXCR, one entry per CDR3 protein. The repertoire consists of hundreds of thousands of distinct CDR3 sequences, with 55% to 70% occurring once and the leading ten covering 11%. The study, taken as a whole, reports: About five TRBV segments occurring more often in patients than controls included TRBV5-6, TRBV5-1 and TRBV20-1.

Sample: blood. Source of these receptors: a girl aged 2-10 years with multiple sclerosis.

CDR3 bases: TGCAGTGCTAGAGATAGGGGTAGCGGGAGATCTGAGCAGTACTTC. This codes for CSARDRGSGRSEQYF. The J gene is TRBJ2-7, the V gene TRBV20-1, with 9 bases aligning to TRBD2. Germline V lookup: CDR1 DFQATT, CDR2 SNEGSKA (reference sequence). CDR3 length: 15 residues. Trimming cost V 0 bases and J 7 bases; bases outside gene matches: 10.

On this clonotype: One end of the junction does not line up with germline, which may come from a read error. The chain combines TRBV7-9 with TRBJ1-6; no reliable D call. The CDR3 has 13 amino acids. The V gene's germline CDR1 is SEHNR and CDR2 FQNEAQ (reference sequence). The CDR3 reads CAGSAGYWGPLHF. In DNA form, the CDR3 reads TGTGCCGGCAGCGCAGGTTATTGGGGACCCCTCCACTTT.

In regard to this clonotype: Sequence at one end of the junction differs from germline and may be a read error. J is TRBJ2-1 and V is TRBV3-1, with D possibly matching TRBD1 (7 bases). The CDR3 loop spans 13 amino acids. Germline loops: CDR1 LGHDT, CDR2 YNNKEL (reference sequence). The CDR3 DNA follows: TGTGTCAGCAGCCAGGGGGGAGCTCTTGGGCAGTTCTTC. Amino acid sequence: CVSSQGGALGQFF.

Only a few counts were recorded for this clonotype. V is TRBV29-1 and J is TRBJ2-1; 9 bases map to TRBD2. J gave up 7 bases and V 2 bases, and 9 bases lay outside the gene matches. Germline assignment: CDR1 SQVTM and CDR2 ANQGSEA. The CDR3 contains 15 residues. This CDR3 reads CSVEFRLAGFNEQFF. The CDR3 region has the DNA TGCAGCGTTGAATTTCGGCTAGCGGGATTTAATGAGCAGTTCTTC.

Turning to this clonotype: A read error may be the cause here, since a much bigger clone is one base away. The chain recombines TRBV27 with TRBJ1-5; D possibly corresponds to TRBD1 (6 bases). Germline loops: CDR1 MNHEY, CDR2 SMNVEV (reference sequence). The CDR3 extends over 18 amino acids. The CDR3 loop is CASSPYLEGDWGKQPQHF. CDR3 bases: TGTGCCAGCAGTCCCTACCTGGAGGGGGATTGGGGCAAACAGCCCCAGCATTTT.

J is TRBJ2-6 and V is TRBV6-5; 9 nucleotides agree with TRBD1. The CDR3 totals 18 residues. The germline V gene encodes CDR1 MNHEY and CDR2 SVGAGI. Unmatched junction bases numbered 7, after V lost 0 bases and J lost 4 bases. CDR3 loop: CASSYSGQGSIGANVLTF. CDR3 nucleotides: TGTGCCAGCAGTTACTCGGGACAGGGATCAATCGGGGCCAACGTCCTGACTTTC.

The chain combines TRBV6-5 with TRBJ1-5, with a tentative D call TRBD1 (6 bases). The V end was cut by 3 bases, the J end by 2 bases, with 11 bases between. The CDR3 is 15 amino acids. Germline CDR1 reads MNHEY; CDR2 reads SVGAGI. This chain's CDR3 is CASSYGGAGNQPQHF. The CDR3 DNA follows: TGTGCCAGCAGTTATGGGGGCGCAGGCAATCAGCCCCAGCATTTT.

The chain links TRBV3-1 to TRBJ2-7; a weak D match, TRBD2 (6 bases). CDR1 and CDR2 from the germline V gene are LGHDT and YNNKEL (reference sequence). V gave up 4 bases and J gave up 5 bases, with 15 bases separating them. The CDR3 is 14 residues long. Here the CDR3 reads CASSLSGSLNEQYF. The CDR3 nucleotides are TGTGCCAGCAGCCTCTCCGGGAGCCTCAACGAGCAGTACTTC.

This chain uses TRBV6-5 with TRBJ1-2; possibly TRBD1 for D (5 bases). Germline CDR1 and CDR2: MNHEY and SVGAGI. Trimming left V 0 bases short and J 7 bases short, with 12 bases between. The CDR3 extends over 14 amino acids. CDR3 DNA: TGTGCCAGCAGTTACTCGATTGGGGGTGGTGGCTACACCTTC. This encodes CASSYSIGGGGYTF.

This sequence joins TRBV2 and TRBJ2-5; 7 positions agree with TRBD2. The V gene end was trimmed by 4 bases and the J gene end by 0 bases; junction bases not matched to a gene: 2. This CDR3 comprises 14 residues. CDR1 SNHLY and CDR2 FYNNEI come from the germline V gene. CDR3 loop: CASSVGTNQETQYF. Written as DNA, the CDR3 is TGTGCCAGCAGTGTAGGGACTAACCAAGAGACCCAGTACTTC.

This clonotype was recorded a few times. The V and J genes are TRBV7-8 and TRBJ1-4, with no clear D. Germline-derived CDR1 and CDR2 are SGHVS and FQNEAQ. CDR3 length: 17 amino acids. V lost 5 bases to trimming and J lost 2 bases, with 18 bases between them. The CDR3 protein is CASSDHPRTPTNEKLFF. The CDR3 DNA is TGTGCCAGCAGCGACCACCCCCGGACTCCTACTAATGAAAAACTGTTTTTT.

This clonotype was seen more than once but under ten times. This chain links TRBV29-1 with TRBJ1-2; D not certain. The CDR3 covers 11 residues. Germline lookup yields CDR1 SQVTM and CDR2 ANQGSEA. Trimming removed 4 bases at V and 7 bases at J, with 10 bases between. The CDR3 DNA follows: TGCAGCGTTGGGGTAGGGTTTGGCTACACCTTC. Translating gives CSVGVGFGYTF. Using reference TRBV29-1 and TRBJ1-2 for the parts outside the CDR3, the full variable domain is SAVISQKPSRDICQRGTSLTIQCQVDSQVTMMFWYRQQPGQSLTLIATANQGSEATYESGFVIDKFPISRPNLTFSTLTVSNMSPEDSSIYLCSVGVGFGYTFGSGTRLTVV.

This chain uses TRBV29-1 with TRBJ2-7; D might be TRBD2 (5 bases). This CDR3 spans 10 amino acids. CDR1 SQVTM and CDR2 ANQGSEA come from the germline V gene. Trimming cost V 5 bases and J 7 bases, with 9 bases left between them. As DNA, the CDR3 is TGCAGCGTTCGAGGGCGGGAGCAGTACTTC. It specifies CSVRGREQYF.

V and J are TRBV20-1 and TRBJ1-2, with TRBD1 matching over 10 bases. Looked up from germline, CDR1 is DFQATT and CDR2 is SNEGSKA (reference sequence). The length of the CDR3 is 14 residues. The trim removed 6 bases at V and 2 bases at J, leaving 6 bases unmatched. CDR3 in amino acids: CSARQDRGNYGYTF. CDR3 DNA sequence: TGCAGTGCCAGACAGGACAGGGGGAACTATGGCTACACCTTC.

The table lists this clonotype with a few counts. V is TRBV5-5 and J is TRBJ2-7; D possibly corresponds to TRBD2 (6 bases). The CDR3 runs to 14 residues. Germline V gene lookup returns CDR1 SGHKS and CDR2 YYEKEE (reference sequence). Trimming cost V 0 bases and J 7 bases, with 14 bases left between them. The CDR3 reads CASSLVLASNEQYF. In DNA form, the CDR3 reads TGTGCCAGCAGCTTGGTACTAGCCAGCAATGAGCAGTACTTC.

The CDR3 coding sequence is TGCGCCAGCAGCCTCCACAGGGTGAGGCCCTACGAGCAGTACTTC. It specifies CASSLHRVRPYEQYF. The chain uses TRBV5-1 and TRBJ2-7; D might be TRBD1 (6 bases). Trimming left V 4 bases short and J 2 bases short, with 16 bases between. This CDR3 has 15 residues. CDR1 and CDR2 from the germline V gene are SGHRS and YFSETQ.

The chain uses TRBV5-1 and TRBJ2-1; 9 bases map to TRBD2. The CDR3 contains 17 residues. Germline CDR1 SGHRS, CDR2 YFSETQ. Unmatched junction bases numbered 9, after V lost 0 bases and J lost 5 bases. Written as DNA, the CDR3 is TGCGCCAGCAGCTTGGTAGTGGCGGGAGGGCAAAACAATGAGCAGTTCTTC. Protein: CASSLVVAGGQNNEQFF.

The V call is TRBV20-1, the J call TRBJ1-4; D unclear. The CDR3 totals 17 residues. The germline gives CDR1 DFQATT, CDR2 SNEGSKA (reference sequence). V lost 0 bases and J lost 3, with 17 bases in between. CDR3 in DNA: TGCAGTGCTAGAGATCCCTCGGGTGCAGGAGCTAATGAAAAACTGTTTTTT. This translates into CSARDPSGAGANEKLFF.

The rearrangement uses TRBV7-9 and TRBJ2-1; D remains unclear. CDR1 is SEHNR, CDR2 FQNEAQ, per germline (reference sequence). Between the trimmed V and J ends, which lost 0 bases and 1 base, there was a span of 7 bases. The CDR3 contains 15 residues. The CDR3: CASSLAGISYNEQFF. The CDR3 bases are TGTGCCAGCAGCTTAGCGGGGATTTCCTACAATGAGCAGTTCTTC.

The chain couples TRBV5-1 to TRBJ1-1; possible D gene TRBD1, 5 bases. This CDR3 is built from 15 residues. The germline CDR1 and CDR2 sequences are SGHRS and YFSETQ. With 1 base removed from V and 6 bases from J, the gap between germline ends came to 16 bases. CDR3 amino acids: CASSLNPGELAEAFF. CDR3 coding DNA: TGCGCCAGCAGCTTGAACCCGGGGGAATTAGCTGAAGCTTTCTTT.

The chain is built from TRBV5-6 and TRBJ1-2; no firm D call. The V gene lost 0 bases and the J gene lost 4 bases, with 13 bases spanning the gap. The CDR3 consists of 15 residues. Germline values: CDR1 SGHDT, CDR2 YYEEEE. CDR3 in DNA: TGTGCCAGCAGCTTGGTCTCTGCTAGAGGCTATGGCTACACCTTC. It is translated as CASSLVSARGYGYTF.

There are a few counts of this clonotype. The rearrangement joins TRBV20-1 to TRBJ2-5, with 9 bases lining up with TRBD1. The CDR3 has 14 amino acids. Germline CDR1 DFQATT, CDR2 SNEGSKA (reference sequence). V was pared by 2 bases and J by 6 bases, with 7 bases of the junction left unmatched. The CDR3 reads CSARPDRGWKTQYF. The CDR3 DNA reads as TGCAGTGCTAGACCGGACAGGGGATGGAAGACCCAGTACTTC.